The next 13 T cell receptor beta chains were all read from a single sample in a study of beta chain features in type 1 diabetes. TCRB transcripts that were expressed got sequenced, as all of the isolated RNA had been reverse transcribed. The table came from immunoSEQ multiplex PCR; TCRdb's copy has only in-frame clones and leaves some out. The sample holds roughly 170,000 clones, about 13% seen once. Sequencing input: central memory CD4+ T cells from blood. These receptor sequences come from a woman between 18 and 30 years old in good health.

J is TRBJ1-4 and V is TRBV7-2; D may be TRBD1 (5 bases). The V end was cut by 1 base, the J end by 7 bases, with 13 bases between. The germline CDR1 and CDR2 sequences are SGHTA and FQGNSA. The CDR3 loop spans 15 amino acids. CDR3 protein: CASSLGSRAGEKLFF. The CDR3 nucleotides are TGTGCCAGCAGCTTAGGATCCAGGGCCGGTGAAAAACTGTTTTTT.

CDR3 DNA sequence: TGTGCCAGCAGCCACGGGACAGCTGGGATAGAAGGCTACACCTTC. Its translation is CASSHGTAGIEGYTF. The V gene is TRBV7-9, the J gene TRBJ1-2; TRBD1 aligns across 7 bases. V was pared by 5 bases and J by 8 bases, with 14 bases of the junction left unmatched. Looked up from germline, CDR1 is SEHNR and CDR2 is FQNEAQ (reference sequence). This CDR3 comprises 15 residues. Full variable domain (outside the CDR3, taken from reference TRBV7-9 and TRBJ1-2): DTGVSQNPRHKITKRGQNVTFRCDPISEHNRLYWYRQTLGQGPEFLTYFQNEAQLEKSRLLSDRFSAERPKGSFSTLEIQRTEQGDSAMYLCASSHGTAGIEGYTFGSGTRLTVV.

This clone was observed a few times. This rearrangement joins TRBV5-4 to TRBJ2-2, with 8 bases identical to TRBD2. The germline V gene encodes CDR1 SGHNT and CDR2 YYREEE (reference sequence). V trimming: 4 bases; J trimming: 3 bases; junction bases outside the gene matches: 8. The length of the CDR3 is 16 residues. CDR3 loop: CASSEAGARDTGELFF. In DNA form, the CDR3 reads TGTGCCAGCAGCGAAGCGGGGGCTCGGGACACCGGGGAGCTGTTTTTT.

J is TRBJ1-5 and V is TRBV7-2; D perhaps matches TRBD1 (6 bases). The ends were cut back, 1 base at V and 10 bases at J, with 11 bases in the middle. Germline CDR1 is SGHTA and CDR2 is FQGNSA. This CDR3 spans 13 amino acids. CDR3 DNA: TGTGCCAGCAGCTTAGAGGGGGGGTTACCCCAGCATTTT. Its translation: CASSLEGGLPQHF. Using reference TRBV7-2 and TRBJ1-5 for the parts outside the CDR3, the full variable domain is GAGVSQSPSNKVTEKGKDVELRCDPISGHTALYWYRQSLGQGLEFLIYFQGNSAPDKSGLPSDRFSAERTGGSVSTLTIQRTQQEDSAVYLCASSLEGGLPQHFGDGTRLSIL.

The CDR3 loop is CASRTDSYEQYF. The CDR3, as DNA: TGTGCCAGCAGAACAGACTCCTACGAGCAGTACTTC. The chain couples TRBV28 to TRBJ2-7; D is unresolved. Germline V CDR1 and CDR2: MDHEN, SYDVKM. The CDR3 spans 12 residues. Deletions cut 6 bases from V and 0 bases from J, with 6 bases between.

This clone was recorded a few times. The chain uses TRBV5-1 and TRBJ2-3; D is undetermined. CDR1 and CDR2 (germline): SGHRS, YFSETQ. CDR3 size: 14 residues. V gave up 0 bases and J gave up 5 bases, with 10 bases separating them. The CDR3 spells CASSLELAIDTQYF. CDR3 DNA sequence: TGCGCCAGCAGCTTGGAATTAGCAATAGATACGCAGTATTTT.

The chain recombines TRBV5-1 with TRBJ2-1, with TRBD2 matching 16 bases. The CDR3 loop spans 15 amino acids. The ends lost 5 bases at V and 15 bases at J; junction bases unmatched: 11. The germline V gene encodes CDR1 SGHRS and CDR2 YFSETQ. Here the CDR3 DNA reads TGCGCCAGCAGAATGGCCGGGACTAGCGGGAGGGCCCCGTTCTTC. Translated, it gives CASRMAGTSGRAPFF.

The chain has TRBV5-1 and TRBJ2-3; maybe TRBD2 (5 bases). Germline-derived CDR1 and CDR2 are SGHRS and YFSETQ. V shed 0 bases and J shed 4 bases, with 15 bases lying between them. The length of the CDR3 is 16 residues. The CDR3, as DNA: TGCGCCAGCAGCTTGGCGGGGTCGATCCTCCCAGATACGCAGTATTTT. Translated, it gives CASSLAGSILPDTQYF.

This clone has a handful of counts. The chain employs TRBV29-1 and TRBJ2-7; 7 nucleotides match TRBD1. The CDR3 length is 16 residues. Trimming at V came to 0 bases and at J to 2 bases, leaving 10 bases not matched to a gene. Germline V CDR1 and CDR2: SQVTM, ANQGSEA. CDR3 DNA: TGCAGCGTTGAAGATAGGAAGGGGGCAGTACCCTACGAGCAGTACTTC. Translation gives CSVEDRKGAVPYEQYF.

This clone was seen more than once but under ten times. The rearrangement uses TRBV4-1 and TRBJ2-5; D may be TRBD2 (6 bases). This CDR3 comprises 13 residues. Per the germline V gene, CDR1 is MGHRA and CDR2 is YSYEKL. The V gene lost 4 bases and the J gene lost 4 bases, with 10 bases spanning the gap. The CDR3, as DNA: TGCGCCAGCAGCCTGGGGAGGTTAGAGACCCAGTACTTC. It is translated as CASSLGRLETQYF.

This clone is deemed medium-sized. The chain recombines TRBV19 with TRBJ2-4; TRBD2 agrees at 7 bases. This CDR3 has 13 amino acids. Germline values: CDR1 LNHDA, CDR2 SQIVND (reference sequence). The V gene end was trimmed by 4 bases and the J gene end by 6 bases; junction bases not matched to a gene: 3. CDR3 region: CASSRTSINIQYF. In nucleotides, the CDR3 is TGTGCCAGTAGTAGGACTAGTATAAACATTCAGTACTTC.

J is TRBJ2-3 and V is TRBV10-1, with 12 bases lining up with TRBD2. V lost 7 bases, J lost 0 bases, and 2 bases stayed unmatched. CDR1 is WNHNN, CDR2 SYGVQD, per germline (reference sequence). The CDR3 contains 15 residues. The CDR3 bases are TGCGCCAGCACGGGACTAGCGGGTAGCACAGATACGCAGTATTTT. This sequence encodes CASTGLAGSTDTQYF.

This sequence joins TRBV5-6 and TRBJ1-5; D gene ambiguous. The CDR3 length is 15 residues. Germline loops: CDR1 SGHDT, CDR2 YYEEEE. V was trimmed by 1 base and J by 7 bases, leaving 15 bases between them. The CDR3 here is CASSLLGGLRQPQHF. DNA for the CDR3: TGTGCCAGCAGCTTGTTGGGAGGGCTGCGGCAGCCCCAGCATTTT.